This T cell receptor beta chain appears in the sequencing data of a study of cytomegalovirus exposure and HLA in healthy donors. Study-level background: Earlier findings included approximately 120 million unique TCR beta sequences obtained from about 180 million T cells.

This clone came up a few times. Its cognate antigen is unknown. The J segment lost 5 bases and the V segment lost 6 bases, leaving 21 bases of the junction unmatched. The germline V gene encodes CDR1 SNHLY and CDR2 FYNNEI. The CDR3 has 20 residues. The study's findings and limits: Later analysis placed DRB1 highest and HLA-C lowest in TCR association rates, which differed by HLA locus. A missense variant in DCLRE1C was later tied to TCR beta V- and J-gene trimming.

Amplification used 60 Vbeta primers and 13 Jbeta primers. Sequenced by immunoSEQ multiplex PCR; TCRdb stores in-frame clones only, minus some. Of roughly 120,000 clones listed, approximately 80% were seen once; the top ten hold 5.8%. Input material: PBMCs. The clonotype comes from a man aged 18 to 35 in good health and CMV-seropositive. The rearrangement joins TRBV2 to TRBJ2-1; TRBD2 matches 11 bases. The CDR3 reads CASRLTSGTSGPWDHNEQFF. The CDR3 coding sequence is TGTGCCAGCAGGCTCACCTCCGGGACTAGCGGCCCCTGGGATCACAATGAGCAGTTCTTC.